The clone carrying this TCR beta chain was counted a few times. No antigen is known for it. Germline assignment: CDR1 GTSNPN and CDR2 SVGIG (reference sequence). V was pared by 1 base and J by 8 bases, with 14 bases between. The CDR3 length is 13 residues. Once RNA had been extracted, it was reverse transcribed into cDNA to act as the sequencing template. The table came from immunoSEQ multiplex PCR; TCRdb's copy has only in-frame clones and leaves some out. The sample holds about 120,000 clones, 53% seen once. This specimen belongs to a study of CD8+ T cells in alopecia areata. As for the study in general: Administration of oral tofacitinib to treated patients was at 5 to 10 mg twice daily. After 6 to 18 months of tofacitinib, follow-up continued 6 months off drug.

This sample's treatment: oral pan-JAK inhibitor, 5-10 mg twice daily. Both peripheral blood and punch biopsies of lesional scalp skin were obtained from patients who had alopecia areata. Findings and limits, study-wide: Compared with normal scalp, lesional scalp had higher clonality and more expanded CD8+ clones.

Sequences were derived from CD4+ T cells sorted from blood, sampled at week 4, from a patient treated with tofacitinib. The receptor was derived from a human donor with alopecia areata. The chain uses TRBV30 and TRBJ1-2, with D maybe TRBD1 (5 bases). In DNA, the CDR3 is TGTGCCTGGAGTGCAGGGATTTGGGGCGGCTACACCTTC. Its protein product is CAWSAGIWGGYTF.